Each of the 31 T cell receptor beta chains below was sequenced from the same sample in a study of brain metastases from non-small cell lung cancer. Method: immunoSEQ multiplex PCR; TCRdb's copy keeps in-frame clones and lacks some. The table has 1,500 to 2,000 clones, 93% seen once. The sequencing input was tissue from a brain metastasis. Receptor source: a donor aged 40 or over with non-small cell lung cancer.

The CDR3 DNA reads as TGCGCCAGCAGCCAAAACAGAGGCTGGGGCTACGAGCAGTACTTC. Its translation is CASSQNRGWGYEQYF. This chain links TRBV4-3 with TRBJ2-7; D is uncertain. Trimming shortened V by 2 bases and J by 3 bases, and 14 bases separated the two germline ends. The CDR3 consists of 15 residues. Germline V lookup: CDR1 LGHNA, CDR2 YSLEER.

The CDR3, as DNA: TGTGCCAGCAGCTTAGAAGATAGGGAGACCCAGTACTTC. Its translation: CASSLEDRETQYF. The chain carries TRBV13 and TRBJ2-5; D ambiguous. The germline gives CDR1 PRHDT, CDR2 FYEKMQ (reference sequence). The V end lost 1 base, the J end lost 5 bases, and 8 bases lay between the germline ends. The CDR3 sequence is 13 residues long.

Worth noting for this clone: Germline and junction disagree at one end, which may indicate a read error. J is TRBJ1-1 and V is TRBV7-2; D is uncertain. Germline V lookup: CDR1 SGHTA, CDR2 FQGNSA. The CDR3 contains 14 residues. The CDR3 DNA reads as TGTGCCAGCAGCTTAGTTTCCCTGAACACTGAAGCTTTTTTT. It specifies CASSLVSLNTEAFF.

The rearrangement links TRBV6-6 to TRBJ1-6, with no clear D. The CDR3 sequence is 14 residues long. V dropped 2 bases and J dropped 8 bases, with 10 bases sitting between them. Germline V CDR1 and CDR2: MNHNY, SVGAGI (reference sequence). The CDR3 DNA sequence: TGTGCCAGCAGTTACCCCTCAAGGGATTCACCCCTCCACTTT. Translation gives CASSYPSRDSPLHF.

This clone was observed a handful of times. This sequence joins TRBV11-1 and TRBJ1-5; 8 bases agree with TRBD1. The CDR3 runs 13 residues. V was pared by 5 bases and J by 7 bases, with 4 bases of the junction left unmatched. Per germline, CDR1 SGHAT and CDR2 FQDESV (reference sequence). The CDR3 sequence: CASSHDRGQPQHF. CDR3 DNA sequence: TGTGCCAGCAGCCACGACAGGGGACAGCCCCAGCATTTT.

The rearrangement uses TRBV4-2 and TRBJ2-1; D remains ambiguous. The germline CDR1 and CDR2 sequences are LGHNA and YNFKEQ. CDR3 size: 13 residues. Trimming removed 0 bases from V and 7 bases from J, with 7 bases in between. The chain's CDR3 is CASSQEDENEQFF. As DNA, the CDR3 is TGTGCCAGCAGCCAAGAAGACGAGAATGAGCAGTTCTTC.

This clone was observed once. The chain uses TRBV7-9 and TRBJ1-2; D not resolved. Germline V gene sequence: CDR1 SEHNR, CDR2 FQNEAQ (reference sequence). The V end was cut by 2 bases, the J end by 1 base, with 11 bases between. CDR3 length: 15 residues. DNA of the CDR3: TGTGCCAGCAGCTTACCCAGAACGGTTAACTATGGCTACACCTTC. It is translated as CASSLPRTVNYGYTF. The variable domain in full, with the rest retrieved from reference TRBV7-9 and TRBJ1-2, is DTGVSQNPRHKITKRGQNVTFRCDPISEHNRLYWYRQTLGQGPEFLTYFQNEAQLEKSRLLSDRFSAERPKGSFSTLEIQRTEQGDSAMYLCASSLPRTVNYGYTFGSGTRLTVV.

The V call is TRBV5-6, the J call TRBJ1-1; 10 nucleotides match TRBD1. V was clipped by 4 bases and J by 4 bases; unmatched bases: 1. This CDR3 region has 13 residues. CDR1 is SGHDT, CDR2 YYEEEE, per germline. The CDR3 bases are TGTGCCAGCAGCGACAGGGGGCTCACTGAAGCTTTCTTT. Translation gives CASSDRGLTEAFF.

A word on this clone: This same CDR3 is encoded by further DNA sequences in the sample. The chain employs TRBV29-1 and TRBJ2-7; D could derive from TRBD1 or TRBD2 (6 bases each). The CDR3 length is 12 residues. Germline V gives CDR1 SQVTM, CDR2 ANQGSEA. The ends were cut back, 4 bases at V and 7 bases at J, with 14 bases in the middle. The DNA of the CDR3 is TGCAGCGTTGGTTGGGGGGCGGGAGAGCAGTACTTC. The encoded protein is CSVGWGAGEQYF.

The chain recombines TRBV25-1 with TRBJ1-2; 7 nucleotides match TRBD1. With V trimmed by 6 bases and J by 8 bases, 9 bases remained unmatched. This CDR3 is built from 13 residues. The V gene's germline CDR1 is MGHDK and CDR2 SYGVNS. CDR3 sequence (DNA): TGTGCCAGCAGCCCTCAGACAGGGACGGGCTACACCTTC. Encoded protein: CASSPQTGTGYTF.

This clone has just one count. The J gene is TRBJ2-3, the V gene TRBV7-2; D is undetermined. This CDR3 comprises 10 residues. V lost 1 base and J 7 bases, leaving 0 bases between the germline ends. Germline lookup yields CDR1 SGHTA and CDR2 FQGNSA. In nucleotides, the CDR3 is TGTGCCAGCAGCTTAGATACGCAGTATTTT. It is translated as CASSLDTQYF.

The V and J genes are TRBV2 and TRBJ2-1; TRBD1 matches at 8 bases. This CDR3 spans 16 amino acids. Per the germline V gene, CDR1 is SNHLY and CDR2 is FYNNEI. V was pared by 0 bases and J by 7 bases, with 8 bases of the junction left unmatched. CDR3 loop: CASSEAHRGTGNEQFF. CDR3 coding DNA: TGTGCCAGCAGTGAAGCTCACAGGGGGACGGGGAATGAGCAGTTCTTC.

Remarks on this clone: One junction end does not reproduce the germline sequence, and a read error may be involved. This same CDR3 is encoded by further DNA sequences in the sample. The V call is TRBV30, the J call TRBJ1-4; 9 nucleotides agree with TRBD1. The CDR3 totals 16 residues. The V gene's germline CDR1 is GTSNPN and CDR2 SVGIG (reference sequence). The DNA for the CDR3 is TGTGCCTGGAGAAGGGCCCGGGACAGGGTTAATAAAAAACTGTTTTTT. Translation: CAWRRARDRVNKKLFF. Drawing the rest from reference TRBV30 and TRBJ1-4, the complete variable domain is SQTIHQWPATLVQPVGSPLSLECTVEGTSNPNLYWYRQAAGRGLQLLFYSVGIGQISSEVPQNLSASRPQDRQFILSSKKLLLSDSGFYLCAWRRARDRVNKKLFFGSGTQLSVL.

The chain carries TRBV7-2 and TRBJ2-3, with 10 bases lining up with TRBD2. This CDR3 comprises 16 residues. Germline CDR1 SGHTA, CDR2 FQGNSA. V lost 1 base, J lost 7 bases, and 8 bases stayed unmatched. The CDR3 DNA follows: TGTGCCAGCAGCTTAGAGAGCGGGGGGGCCGTCCATACGCAGTATTTT. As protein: CASSLESGGAVHTQYF.

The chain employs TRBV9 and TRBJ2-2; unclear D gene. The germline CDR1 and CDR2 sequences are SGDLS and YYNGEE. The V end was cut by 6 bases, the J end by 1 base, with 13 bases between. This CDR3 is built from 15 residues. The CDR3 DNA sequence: TGTGCCAGCAACCCCCACGGCCAGAACACCGGGGAGCTGTTTTTT. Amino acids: CASNPHGQNTGELFF.

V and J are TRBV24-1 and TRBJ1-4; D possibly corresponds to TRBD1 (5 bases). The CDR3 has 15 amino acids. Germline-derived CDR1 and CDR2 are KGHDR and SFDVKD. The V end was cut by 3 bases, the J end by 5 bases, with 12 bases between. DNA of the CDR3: TGTGCCACCAGTGATGCATCAGGGATAAATGAAAAACTGTTTTTT. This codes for CATSDASGINEKLFF.

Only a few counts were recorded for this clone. The CDR3 here is CASSQDGTRNNEQFF. DNA for the CDR3: TGCGCCAGCAGCCAAGATGGGACTAGAAACAATGAGCAGTTCTTC. The rearrangement joins TRBV4-1 to TRBJ2-1; 8 bases fit TRBD2. V shed 0 bases and J 5 bases; nucleotides not matched to a gene: 3. Germline V gene lookup returns CDR1 MGHRA and CDR2 YSYEKL. The CDR3 consists of 15 residues.

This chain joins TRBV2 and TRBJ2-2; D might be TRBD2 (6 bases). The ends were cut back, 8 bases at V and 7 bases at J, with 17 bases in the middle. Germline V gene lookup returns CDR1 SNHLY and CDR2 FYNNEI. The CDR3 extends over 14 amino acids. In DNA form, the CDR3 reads TGTGCCAGCGTTCAGGGTGCGGGGATCGGGGAGCTGTTTTTT. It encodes CASVQGAGIGELFF.

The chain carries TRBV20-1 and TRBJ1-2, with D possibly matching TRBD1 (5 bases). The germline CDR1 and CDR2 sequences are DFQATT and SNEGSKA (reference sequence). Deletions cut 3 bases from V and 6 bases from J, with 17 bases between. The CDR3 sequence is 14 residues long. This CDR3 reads CSASRPAWGNGYTF. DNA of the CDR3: TGCAGTGCTAGTAGGCCGGCCTGGGGGAATGGCTACACCTTC.

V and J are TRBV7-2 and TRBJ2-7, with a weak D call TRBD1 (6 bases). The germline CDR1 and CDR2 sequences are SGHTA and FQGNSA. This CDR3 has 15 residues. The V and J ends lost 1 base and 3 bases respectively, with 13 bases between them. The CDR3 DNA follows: TGTGCCAGCAGCTTAGGCAGGGGACGGGGCTACGAGCAGTACTTC. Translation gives CASSLGRGRGYEQYF.

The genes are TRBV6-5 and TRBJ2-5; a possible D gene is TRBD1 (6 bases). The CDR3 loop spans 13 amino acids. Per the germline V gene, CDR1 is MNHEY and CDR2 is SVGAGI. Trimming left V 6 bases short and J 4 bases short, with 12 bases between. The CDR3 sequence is CASRRGTPETQYF. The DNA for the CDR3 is TGTGCCAGCAGAAGAGGGACACCAGAGACCCAGTACTTC.

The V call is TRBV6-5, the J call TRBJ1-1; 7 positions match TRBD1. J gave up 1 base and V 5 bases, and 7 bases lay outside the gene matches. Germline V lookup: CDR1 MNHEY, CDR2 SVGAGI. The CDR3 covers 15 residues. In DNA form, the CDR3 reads TGTGCCAGCAGTAAAAGGGACAGACCGAACACTGAAGCTTTCTTT. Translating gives CASSKRDRPNTEAFF.

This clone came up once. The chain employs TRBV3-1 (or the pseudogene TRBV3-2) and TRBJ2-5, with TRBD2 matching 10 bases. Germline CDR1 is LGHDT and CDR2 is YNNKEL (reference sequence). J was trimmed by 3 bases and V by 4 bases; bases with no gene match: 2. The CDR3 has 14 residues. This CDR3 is CASSLAGGEETQYF. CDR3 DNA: TGTGCCAGCAGCCTAGCGGGGGGCGAAGAGACCCAGTACTTC.

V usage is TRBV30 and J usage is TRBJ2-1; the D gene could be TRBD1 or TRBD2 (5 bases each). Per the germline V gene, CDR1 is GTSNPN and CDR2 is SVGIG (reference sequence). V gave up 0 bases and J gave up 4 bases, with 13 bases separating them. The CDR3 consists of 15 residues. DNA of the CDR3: TGTGCCTGGAGTGTACGTGACAGCGGTTACAATGAGCAGTTCTTC. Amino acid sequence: CAWSVRDSGYNEQFF.

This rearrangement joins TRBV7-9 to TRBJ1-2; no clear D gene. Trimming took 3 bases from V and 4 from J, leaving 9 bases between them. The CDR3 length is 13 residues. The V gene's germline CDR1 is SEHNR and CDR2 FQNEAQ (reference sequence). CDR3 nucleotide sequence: TGTGCCAGCAGCTTGTCGGGGAGCTATGGCTACACCTTC. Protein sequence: CASSLSGSYGYTF.

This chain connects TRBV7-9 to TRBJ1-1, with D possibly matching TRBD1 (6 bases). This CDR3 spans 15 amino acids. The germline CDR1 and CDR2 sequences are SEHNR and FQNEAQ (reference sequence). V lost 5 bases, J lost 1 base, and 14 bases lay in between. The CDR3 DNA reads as TGTGCCAGCAGCCTACAAGGACAGCGGAACACTGAAGCTTTCTTT. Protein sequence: CASSLQGQRNTEAFF.

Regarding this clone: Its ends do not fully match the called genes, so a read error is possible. The CDR3 sequence is CAWSARALYGYIF. The CDR3 nucleotides read TGTGCCTGGAGTGCGAGAGCACTCTATGGCTACATCTTC. The V call is TRBV30, the J call TRBJ1-2, with D hard to call. Germline V gene sequence: CDR1 GTSNPN, CDR2 SVGIG (reference sequence). The CDR3 runs to 13 residues.

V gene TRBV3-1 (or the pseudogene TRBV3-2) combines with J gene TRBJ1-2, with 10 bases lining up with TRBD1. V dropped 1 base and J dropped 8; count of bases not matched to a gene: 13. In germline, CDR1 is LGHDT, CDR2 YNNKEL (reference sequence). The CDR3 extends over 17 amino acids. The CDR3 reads CASSQVLGQGDSGGYTF. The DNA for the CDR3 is TGTGCCAGCAGCCAAGTCCTAGGACAGGGGGACTCGGGCGGCTACACCTTC.

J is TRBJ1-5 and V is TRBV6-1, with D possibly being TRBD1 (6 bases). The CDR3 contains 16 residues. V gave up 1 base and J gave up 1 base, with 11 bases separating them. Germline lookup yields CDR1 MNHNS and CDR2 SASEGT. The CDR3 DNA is TGTGCCAGCAGTGAAGGGAGGGGGATGAGCAATCAGCCCCAGCATTTT. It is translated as CASSEGRGMSNQPQHF.

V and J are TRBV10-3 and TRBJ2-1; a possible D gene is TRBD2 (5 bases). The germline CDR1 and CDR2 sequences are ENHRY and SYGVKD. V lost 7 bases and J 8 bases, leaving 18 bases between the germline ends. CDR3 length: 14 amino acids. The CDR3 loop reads CAITPFDHGDEQFF. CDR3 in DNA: TGTGCCATCACCCCTTTCGATCACGGGGATGAGCAGTTCTTC.

The CDR3 DNA is TGCGCCAGCAGCCAAGATTTGGGGACTAGCTTTCGGGAGCAGTACTTC. Its protein product is CASSQDLGTSFREQYF. V is TRBV4-3 and J is TRBJ2-7; 9 nucleotides match TRBD2. CDR3 length: 16 residues. The V gene end was trimmed by 0 bases and the J gene end by 7 bases; junction bases not matched to a gene: 10. CDR1 is LGHNA, CDR2 YSLEER, per germline.